This TCR beta chain was sequenced in a study of blood T cell repertoires in COVID-19. Turning to the study itself: The origin of the acute and convalescent COVID-19 samples was the United States, Italy and Spain.

Trimming pared 0 bases from V and 5 bases from J, leaving 20 bases between. The CDR3 spans 17 residues. Germline assignment: CDR1 SGDLS and CDR2 YYNGEE. Original analysis: Nucleated cell number was recorded as an estimate derived from reference gene primer amplification. Profiled with immunoSEQ multiplex PCR; TCRdb holds only in-frame clones, not every one. The V and J calls and clone size are taken from that table; D and trimming were inferred from the DNA. The profile covers about 200,000 clones, with over 75% appearing a single time and 1.5% to 2% taken by the ten largest. The source is a man aged 40-50 years with active or convalescent COVID-19. The genes are TRBV9 and TRBJ1-1; weak D call: TRBD1 (6 bases). What was sequenced was peripheral blood. In DNA form, the CDR3 reads TGTGCCAGCAGCGTAGGAGGGGTATGGGGGCGAGAGACTGAAGCTTTCTTT. The encoded protein is CASSVGGVWGRETEAFF.